Below, 16 T cell receptor beta chains from the same sample are listed, as sequenced in a study of graft-versus-host responses after intestinal transplantation. TCRdb keeps only in-frame clones here, not all; method: immunoSEQ multiplex PCR. Of approximately 58,000 clones detected, roughly 89% appear once; the ten largest clones hold approximately 2.9%. The sample here was PBMCs, taken approximately 120 days after intestinal transplantation. The receptors come from a human patient who received an intestinal transplant, so some T cells may come from the graft donor.

J is TRBJ2-1 and V is TRBV6-1; D not resolved. Germline CDR1 MNHNS, CDR2 SASEGT. The CDR3 length is 9 residues. The ends were cut back, 8 bases at V and 9 bases at J, with 5 bases in the middle. In nucleotides, the CDR3 is TGTGCCAGCTCGGGTGAGCAGTTCTTC. Translation: CASSGEQFF.

As regards this clone: A junction end diverges from the germline sequence, so it may reflect a read error. The chain is built from TRBV28 and TRBJ1-2; D perhaps matches TRBD1 (6 bases). The germline CDR1 and CDR2 sequences are MDHEN and SYDVKM. The CDR3 loop spans 15 amino acids. This chain's CDR3 is CASSLGGAGNYGHTF. The CDR3 bases are TGTGCCAGCAGTTTAGGGGGGGCCGGGAACTATGGCCACACCTTC.

This clone was detected only a few times. V gene TRBV28 combines with J gene TRBJ2-7, with D unresolved. CDR1 and CDR2 from the germline V gene are MDHEN and SYDVKM. The CDR3 has 12 amino acids. V was pared by 6 bases and J by 3 bases, with 9 bases between. The CDR3 here is CASREDHYEQYF. The CDR3 DNA is TGTGCCAGCAGAGAGGACCACTACGAGCAGTACTTC.

The rearrangement links TRBV28 to TRBJ1-2; 7 bases align to TRBD1. The germline V gene has CDR1 MDHEN and CDR2 SYDVKM. V gave up 2 bases and J gave up 3 bases; unmatched junction bases: 6. This CDR3 has 15 residues. DNA of the CDR3: TGTGCCAGCAGTTTAACGACAGGGTCCTACTATGGCTACACCTTC. As protein: CASSLTTGSYYGYTF.

The V and J genes are TRBV7-8 and TRBJ2-3; D is perhaps TRBD2 (5 bases). Germline lookup yields CDR1 SGHVS and CDR2 FQNEAQ. The V gene lost 6 bases and the J gene lost 0 bases, with 10 bases spanning the gap. The CDR3 contains 14 residues. The CDR3 loop is CASRRLISTDTQYF. The CDR3 DNA sequence: TGTGCCAGCAGAAGACTAATTAGCACAGATACGCAGTATTTT.

The genes are TRBV28 and TRBJ1-5; D might be TRBD1 (6 bases). The CDR3 is 17 residues long. Trimming cost V 3 bases and J 6 bases, with 21 bases left between them. Germline V gives CDR1 MDHEN, CDR2 SYDVKM. CDR3 loop: CASSLSLPTGTGQPQHF. The CDR3 nucleotides read TGTGCCAGCAGTTTGAGTCTACCCACAGGGACGGGTCAGCCCCAGCATTTT.

The CDR3 coding sequence is TGTGCCAGCAGTCCTTCCGGGACAGGAAATGGCTACACCTTC. Translated, it gives CASSPSGTGNGYTF. This chain connects TRBV6-5 to TRBJ1-2; 8 bases map to TRBD1. Germline V lookup: CDR1 MNHEY, CDR2 SVGAGI. This CDR3 is built from 14 residues. V was pared by 5 bases and J by 6 bases, with 8 bases of the junction left unmatched.

This clone was observed a few times. The chain recombines TRBV19 with TRBJ1-4; D is undetermined. Trimming stripped 3 bases from V and 3 bases from J, with 11 bases between. This CDR3 has 15 amino acids. Germline V gene sequence: CDR1 LNHDA, CDR2 SQIVND (reference sequence). The CDR3 bases are TGTGCCAGTAGTATCCTTGGCAGGCCTAATGAAAAACTGTTTTTT. Protein product: CASSILGRPNEKLFF.

This chain joins TRBV19 and TRBJ2-4; TRBD1 is a possible D gene (6 bases). Germline V gene sequence: CDR1 LNHDA, CDR2 SQIVND (reference sequence). The CDR3 has 15 residues. Trimming stripped 3 bases from V and 0 bases from J, with 9 bases between. The DNA for the CDR3 is TGTGCCAGTAGTATGGGGGCCGTAGCCAAAAACATTCAGTACTTC. Protein: CASSMGAVAKNIQYF. Full variable domain (missing parts from reference TRBV19 and TRBJ2-4): DGGITQSPKYLFRKEGQNVTLSCEQNLNHDAMYWYRQDPGQGLRLIYYSQIVNDFQKGDIAEGYSVSREKKESFPLTVTSAQKNPTAFYLCASSMGAVAKNIQYFGAGTRLSVL.

The chain is built from TRBV6-1 and TRBJ1-2; possibly TRBD1 for D (5 bases). The V end was cut by 4 bases, the J end by 0 bases, with 12 bases between. This CDR3 region has 15 residues. CDR1 and CDR2 from the germline V gene are MNHNS and SASEGT. The CDR3 DNA reads TGTGCCAGCAGTGTGCGGGACGCCGCTAACTATGGCTACACCTTC. Translation gives CASSVRDAANYGYTF.

This rearrangement joins TRBV25-1 to TRBJ2-3, with 9 bases lining up with TRBD2. V was pared by 9 bases and J by 3 bases, with 10 bases of the junction left unmatched. The germline gives CDR1 MGHDK, CDR2 SYGVNS. The CDR3 totals 15 residues. The CDR3 region is CARLRQRGVTDTQYF. The CDR3, as DNA: TGTGCCAGGCTCCGGCAGCGGGGGGTTACAGATACGCAGTATTTT.

This clone was counted once. The chain carries TRBV6-1 and TRBJ2-5; unclear D gene. V was cut by 4 bases and J by 2 bases, with 17 bases left in between. This CDR3 spans 16 amino acids. Germline CDR1 MNHNS, CDR2 SASEGT. CDR3 in amino acids: CASSALSSSLQETQYF. The CDR3 DNA reads TGTGCCAGCAGTGCCCTCTCCTCCTCGTTACAAGAGACCCAGTACTTC.

The chain is built from TRBV4-1 and TRBJ2-1; D gene uncertain. In germline, CDR1 is MGHRA, CDR2 YSYEKL. This CDR3 comprises 15 residues. Trimming removed 3 bases from V and 0 bases from J, with 9 bases in between. This chain's CDR3 is CASSHLASSYNEQFF. The CDR3 DNA is TGCGCCAGCAGCCACTTGGCGAGCTCCTACAATGAGCAGTTCTTC.

J is TRBJ1-1 and V is TRBV18, with 7 bases aligning to TRBD1. This CDR3 spans 13 amino acids. J lost 5 bases, V lost 4 bases, and 4 bases had no gene match. Germline CDR1 KGHSH, CDR2 LQKENI. The CDR3 sequence: CASSQGAETEAFF. The CDR3 DNA is TGTGCCAGCTCACAGGGGGCGGAGACTGAAGCTTTCTTT.

V usage is TRBV19 and J usage is TRBJ1-2; TRBD1 is a possible D gene (6 bases). The CDR3 is 15 amino acids. CDR1 and CDR2 from the germline V gene are LNHDA and SQIVND (reference sequence). Trimming pared 9 bases from V and 5 bases from J, leaving 22 bases between. CDR3 residues: CASNPGGGRRYGYTF. In DNA form, the CDR3 reads TGTGCCAGCAATCCTGGAGGGGGAAGACGGTATGGCTACACCTTC.

The rearrangement links TRBV4-1 to TRBJ2-5; 7 bases fit TRBD2. Germline V lookup: CDR1 MGHRA, CDR2 YSYEKL. V lost 1 base to trimming and J lost 5 bases; unmatched junction nucleotides: 4. This CDR3 is built from 14 residues. The CDR3 sequence is CASSQVGGRETQYF. CDR3 DNA sequence: TGCGCCAGCAGCCAAGTCGGGGGGAGGGAGACCCAGTACTTC.